This T cell receptor (beta chain) stems from a study of T-cell reconstitution after alpha-beta-depleted transplantation in children. The V gene lost 0 bases and the J gene lost 5 bases, with 13 bases spanning the gap. The CDR3 has 15 amino acids. Per the germline V gene, CDR1 is SGHRS and CDR2 is YFSETQ. Library preparation (for TCRbeta) was performed with unique molecular identifiers. Via MiXCR, TCRdb re-called the PCR reads, giving one row per CDR3 protein. The sample lists roughly 300,000 distinct CDR3 sequences; 10% to 13% were seen once. This clonotype has a handful of counts. The chain links TRBV5-1 to TRBJ2-3; no definite D call. Sequencing used PBMCs from the stem cell graft donor, obtained from the stem cell graft. This receptor was obtained from a human donor who donated a stem cell graft to a child with acute lymphoblastic leukemia. In DNA form, the CDR3 reads TGCGCCAGCAGCTTGGTTCGGAACGCCCTAGATACGCAGTATTTT. Translation gives CASSLVRNALDTQYF.